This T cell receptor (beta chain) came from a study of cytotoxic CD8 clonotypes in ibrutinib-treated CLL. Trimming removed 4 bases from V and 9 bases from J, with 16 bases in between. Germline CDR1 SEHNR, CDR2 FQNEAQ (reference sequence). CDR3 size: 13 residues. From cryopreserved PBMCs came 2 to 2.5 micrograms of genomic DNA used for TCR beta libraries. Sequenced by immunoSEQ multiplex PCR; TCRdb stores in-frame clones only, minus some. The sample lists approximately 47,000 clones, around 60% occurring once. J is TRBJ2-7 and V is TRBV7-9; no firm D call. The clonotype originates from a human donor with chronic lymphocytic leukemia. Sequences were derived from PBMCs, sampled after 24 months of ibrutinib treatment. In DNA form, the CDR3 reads TGTGCCAGCAGCTCACCGTATCTAACGGGGCAGTACTTC. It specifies CASSSPYLTGQYF.